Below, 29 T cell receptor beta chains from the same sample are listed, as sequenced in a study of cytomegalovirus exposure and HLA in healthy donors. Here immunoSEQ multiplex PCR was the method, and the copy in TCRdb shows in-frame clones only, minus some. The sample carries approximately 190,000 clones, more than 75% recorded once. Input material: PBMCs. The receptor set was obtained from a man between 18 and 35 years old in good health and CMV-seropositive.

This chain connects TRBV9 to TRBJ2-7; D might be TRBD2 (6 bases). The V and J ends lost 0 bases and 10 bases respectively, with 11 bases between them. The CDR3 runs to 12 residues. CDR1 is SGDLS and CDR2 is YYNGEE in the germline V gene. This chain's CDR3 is CASSVGDLTQYF. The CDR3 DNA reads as TGTGCCAGCAGCGTAGGGGACTTAACCCAGTACTTC.

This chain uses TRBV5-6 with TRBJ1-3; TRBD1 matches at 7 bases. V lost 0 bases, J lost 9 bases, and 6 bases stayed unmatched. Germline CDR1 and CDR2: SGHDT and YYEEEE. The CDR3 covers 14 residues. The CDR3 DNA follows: TGTGCCAGCAGCTTGGGCAGGGGGGTCGGCACCATATATTTT. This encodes CASSLGRGVGTIYF.

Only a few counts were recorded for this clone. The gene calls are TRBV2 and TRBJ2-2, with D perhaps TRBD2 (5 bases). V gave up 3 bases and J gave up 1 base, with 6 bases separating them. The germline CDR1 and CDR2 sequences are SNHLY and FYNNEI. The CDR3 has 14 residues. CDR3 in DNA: TGTGCCAGCAGTGAGAGGGAGAACACCGGGGAGCTGTTTTTT. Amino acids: CASSERENTGELFF.

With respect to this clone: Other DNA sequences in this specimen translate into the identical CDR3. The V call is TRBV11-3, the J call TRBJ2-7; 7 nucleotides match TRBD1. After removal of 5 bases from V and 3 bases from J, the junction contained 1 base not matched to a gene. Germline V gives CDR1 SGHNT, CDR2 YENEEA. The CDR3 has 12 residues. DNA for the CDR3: TGTGCCAGCAGCCGGGACAGCTACGAGCAGTACTTC. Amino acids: CASSRDSYEQYF.

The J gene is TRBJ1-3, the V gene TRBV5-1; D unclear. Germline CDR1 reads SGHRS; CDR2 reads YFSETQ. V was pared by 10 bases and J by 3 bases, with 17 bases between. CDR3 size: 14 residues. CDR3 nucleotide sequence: TGCGCCCGCCGTATCACCGAGCTTGGAAACACCATATATTTT. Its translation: CARRITELGNTIYF.

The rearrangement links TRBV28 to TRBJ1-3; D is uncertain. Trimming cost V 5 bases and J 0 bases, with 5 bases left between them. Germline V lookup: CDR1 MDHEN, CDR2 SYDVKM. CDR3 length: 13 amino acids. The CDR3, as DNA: TGTGCCAGCAGTCCCCTCTCTGGAAACACCATATATTTT. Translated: CASSPLSGNTIYF.

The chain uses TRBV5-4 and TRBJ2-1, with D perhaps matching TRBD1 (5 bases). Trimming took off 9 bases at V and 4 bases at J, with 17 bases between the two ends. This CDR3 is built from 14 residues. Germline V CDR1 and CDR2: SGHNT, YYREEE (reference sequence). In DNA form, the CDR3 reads TGTGCCACAAGCCCGCAGGGTTCGTACAATGAGCAGTTCTTC. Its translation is CATSPQGSYNEQFF. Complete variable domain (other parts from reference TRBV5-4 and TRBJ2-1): ETGVTQSPTHLIKTRGQQVTLRCSSQSGHNTVSWYQQALGQGPQFIFQYYREEENGRGNFPPRFSGLQFPNYSSELNVNALELDDSALYLCATSPQGSYNEQFFGPGTRLTVL.

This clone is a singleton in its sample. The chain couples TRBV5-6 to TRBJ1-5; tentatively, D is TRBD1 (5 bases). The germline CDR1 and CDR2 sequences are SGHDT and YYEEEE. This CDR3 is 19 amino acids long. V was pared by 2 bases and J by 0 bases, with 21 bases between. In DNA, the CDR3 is TGTGCCAGCAGCTTCGGGGGGGATCGAGGGGCGGCTAGCAATCAGCCCCAGCATTTT. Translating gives CASSFGGDRGAASNQPQHF. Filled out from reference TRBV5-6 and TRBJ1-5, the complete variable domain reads DAGVTQSPTHLIKTRGQQVTLRCSPKSGHDTVSWYQQALGQGPQFIFQYYEEEERQRGNFPDRFSGHQFPNYSSELNVNALLLGDSALYLCASSFGGDRGAASNQPQHFGDGTRLSIL.

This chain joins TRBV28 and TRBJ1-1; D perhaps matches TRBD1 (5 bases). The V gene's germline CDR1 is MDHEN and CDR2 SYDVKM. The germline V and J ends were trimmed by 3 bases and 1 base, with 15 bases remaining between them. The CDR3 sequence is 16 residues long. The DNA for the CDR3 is TGTGCCAGCAGTTTTGGCAGGGACTTTCCGAACACTGAAGCTTTCTTT. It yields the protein CASSFGRDFPNTEAFF.

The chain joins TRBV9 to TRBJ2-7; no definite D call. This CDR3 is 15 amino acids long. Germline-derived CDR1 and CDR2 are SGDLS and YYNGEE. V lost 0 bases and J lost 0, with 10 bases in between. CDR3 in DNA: TGTGCCAGCAGCGTAGGCAACTCCAACTCCTACGAGCAGTACTTC. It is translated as CASSVGNSNSYEQYF. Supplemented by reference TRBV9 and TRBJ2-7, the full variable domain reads DSGVTQTPKHLITATGQRVTLRCSPRSGDLSVYWYQQSLDQGLQFLIQYYNGEERAKGNILERFSAQQFPDLHSELNLSSLELGDSALYFCASSVGNSNSYEQYFGPGTRLTVT.

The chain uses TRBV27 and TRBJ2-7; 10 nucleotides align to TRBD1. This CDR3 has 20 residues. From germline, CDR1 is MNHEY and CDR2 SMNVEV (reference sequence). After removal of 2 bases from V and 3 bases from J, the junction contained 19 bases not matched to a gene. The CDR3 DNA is TGTGCCAGCAGTTTAACTCGACAGGGGGCAAGTAACGCCCGTGGCTACGAGCAGTACTTC. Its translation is CASSLTRQGASNARGYEQYF.

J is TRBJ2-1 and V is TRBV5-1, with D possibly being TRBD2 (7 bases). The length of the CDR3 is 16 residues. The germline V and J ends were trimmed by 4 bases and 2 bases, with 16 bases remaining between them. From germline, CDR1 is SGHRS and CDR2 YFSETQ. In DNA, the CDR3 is TGCGCCAGCAGCCTCGGGGGGCTAACCCCCTACAATGAGCAGTTCTTC. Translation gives CASSLGGLTPYNEQFF.

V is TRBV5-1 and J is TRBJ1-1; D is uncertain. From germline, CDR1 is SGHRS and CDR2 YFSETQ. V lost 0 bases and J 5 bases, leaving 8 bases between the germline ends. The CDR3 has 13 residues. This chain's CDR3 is CASSLGAPTEAFF. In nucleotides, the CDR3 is TGCGCCAGCAGCTTGGGGGCGCCGACTGAAGCTTTCTTT.

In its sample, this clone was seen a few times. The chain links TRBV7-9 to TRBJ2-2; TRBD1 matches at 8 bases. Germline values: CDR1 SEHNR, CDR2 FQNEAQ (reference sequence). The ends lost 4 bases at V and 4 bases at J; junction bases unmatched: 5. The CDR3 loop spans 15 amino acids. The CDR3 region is CASSSTGAGTGELFF. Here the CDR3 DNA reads TGTGCCAGCAGCTCGACAGGGGCGGGCACCGGGGAGCTGTTTTTT.

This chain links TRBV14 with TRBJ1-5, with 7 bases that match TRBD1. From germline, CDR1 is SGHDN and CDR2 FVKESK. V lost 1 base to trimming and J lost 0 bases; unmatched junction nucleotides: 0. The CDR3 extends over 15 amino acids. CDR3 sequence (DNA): TGTGCCAGCAGCCAAGGACAGGGTAGCAATCAGCCCCAGCATTTT. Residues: CASSQGQGSNQPQHF.

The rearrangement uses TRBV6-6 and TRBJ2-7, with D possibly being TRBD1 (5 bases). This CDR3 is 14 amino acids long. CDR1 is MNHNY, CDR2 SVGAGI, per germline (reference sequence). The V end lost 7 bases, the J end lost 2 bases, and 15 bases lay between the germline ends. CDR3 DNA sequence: TGTGCCAGCAATCCCACCCAGGGTACCTACGAGCAGTACTTC. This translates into CASNPTQGTYEQYF.

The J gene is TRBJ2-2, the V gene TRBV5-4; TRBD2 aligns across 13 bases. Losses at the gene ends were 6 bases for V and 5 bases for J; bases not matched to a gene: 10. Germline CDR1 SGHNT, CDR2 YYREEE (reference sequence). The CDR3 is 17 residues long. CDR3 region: CASNDGLAGVGTGELFF. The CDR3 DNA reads TGTGCCAGCAACGATGGACTAGCGGGAGTCGGTACCGGGGAGCTGTTTTTT. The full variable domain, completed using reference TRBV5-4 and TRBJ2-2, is ETGVTQSPTHLIKTRGQQVTLRCSSQSGHNTVSWYQQALGQGPQFIFQYYREEENGRGNFPPRFSGLQFPNYSSELNVNALELDDSALYLCASNDGLAGVGTGELFFGEGSRLTVL.

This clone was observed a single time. CDR3 amino acids: CASSLFGLAGGFYNEQFF. In nucleotides, the CDR3 is TGTGCCAGCAGTTTATTCGGACTAGCGGGAGGTTTCTACAATGAGCAGTTCTTC. The rearrangement joins TRBV27 to TRBJ2-1; 14 bases are a match to TRBD2. V lost 1 base to trimming and J lost 3 bases; unmatched junction nucleotides: 5. Germline V CDR1 and CDR2: MNHEY, SMNVEV (reference sequence). CDR3 length equals 18 residues.

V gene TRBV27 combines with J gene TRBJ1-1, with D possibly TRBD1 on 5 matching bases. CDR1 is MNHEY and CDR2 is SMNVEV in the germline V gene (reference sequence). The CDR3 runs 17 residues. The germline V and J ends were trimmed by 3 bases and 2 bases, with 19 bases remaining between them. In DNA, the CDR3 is TGTGCCAGCAGTTTTGTTCGAAGGGGATCCTATAACACTGAAGCTTTCTTT. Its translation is CASSFVRRGSYNTEAFF.

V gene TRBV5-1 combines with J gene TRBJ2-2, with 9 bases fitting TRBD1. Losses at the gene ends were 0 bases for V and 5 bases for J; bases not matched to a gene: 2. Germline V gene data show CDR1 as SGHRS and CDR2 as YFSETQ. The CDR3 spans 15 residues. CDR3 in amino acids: CASSLGTGETGELFF. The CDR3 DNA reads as TGCGCCAGCAGCTTGGGGACAGGGGAAACCGGGGAGCTGTTTTTT.

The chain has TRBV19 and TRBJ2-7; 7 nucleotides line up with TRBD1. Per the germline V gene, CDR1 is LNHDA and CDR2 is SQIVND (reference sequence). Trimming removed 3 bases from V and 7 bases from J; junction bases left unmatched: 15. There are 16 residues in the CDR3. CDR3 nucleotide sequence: TGTGCCAGTAGTATCACAGAGGGGGCGGCCTCTTGGGAGCAGTACTTC. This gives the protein CASSITEGAASWEQYF.

This chain's CDR3 is CASSLQGRTDTQYF. CDR3 bases: TGTGCCAGCAGCTTACAGGGTAGGACAGATACGCAGTATTTT. The chain links TRBV7-2 to TRBJ2-3; D perhaps matches TRBD1 (5 bases). V was clipped by 2 bases and J by 3 bases, with 9 bases between them. The germline CDR1 and CDR2 sequences are SGHTA and FQGNSA. This CDR3 has 14 amino acids.

CDR3 nucleotide sequence: TGTGCCAGCAGCCCGAGGGACTGGGCTGGGGCCAACGTCCTGACTTTC. This translates into CASSPRDWAGANVLTF. V is TRBV2 and J is TRBJ2-6; tentative D call: TRBD2 (6 bases). The germline V gene has CDR1 SNHLY and CDR2 FYNNEI. V was shortened by 6 bases and J by 2 bases, with 14 bases between the two germline ends. This CDR3 region has 16 residues.

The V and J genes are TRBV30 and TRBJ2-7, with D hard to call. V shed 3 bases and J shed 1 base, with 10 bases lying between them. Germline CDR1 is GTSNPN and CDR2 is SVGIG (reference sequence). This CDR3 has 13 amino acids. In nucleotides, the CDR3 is TGTGCCTGGAGCGACCAGAGGTCCTACGAGCAGTACTTC. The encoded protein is CAWSDQRSYEQYF. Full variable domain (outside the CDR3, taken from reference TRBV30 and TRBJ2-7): SQTIHQWPATLVQPVGSPLSLECTVEGTSNPNLYWYRQAAGRGLQLLFYSVGIGQISSEVPQNLSASRPQDRQFILSSKKLLLSDSGFYLCAWSDQRSYEQYFGPGTRLTVT.

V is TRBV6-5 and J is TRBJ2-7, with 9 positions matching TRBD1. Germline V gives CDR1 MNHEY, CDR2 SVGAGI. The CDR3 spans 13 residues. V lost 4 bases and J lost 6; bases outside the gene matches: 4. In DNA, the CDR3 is TGTGCCAGCAGTTCCACAGGGGGCGGCGAGCAGTACTTC. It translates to CASSSTGGGEQYF.

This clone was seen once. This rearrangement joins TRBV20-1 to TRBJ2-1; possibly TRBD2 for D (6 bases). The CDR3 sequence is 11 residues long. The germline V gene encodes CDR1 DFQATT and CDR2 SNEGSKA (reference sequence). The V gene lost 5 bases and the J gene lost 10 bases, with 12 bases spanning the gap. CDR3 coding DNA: TGCAGTGCTTCGGGACTCCAAGAGCAGTTCTTC. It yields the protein CSASGLQEQFF.

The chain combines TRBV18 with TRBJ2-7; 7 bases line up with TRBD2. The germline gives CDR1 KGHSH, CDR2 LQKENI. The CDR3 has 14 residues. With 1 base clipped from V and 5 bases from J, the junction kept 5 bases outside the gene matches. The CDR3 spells CASSPRGGSNEQYF. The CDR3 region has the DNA TGTGCCAGCTCACCACGTGGCGGGAGTAACGAGCAGTACTTC.

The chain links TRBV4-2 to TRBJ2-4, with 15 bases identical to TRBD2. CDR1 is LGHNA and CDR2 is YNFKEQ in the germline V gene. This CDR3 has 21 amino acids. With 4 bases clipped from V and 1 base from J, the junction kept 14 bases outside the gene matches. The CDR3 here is CASSPEDGTSGRWSAKNIQYF. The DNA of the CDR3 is TGTGCCAGCAGCCCGGAAGACGGGACTAGCGGGAGGTGGAGCGCCAAAAACATTCAGTACTTC.

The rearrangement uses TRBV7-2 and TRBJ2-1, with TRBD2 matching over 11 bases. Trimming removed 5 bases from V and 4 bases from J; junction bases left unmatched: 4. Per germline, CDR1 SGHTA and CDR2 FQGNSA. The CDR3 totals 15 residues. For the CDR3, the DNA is TGTGCCAGCAGCGTCGGGACTAGCGGTTACAATGAGCAGTTCTTC. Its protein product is CASSVGTSGYNEQFF.